This is a list of T cell receptor beta chains from one sample in a study of metastatic and nonmetastatic thyroid tumors. TCRdb used MiXCR to call clones anew from the PCR reads. The sample shows 90,000 or so clones, 8.6% of them seen only once. Sequencing was done on a sample of blood. The receptors derive from a female donor with papillary thyroid cancer or a benign thyroid nodule (not recorded which). Some clones in this sample may be carry-over from other donors' samples. Both conserved end residues are part of each CDR3. The order of the fields is clone size, V gene, J gene, D gene, CDR3 length, CDR3 protein, CDR3 DNA. The D gene is left open where the match is weak. Part of the rows lack a size; the others show once, few, many or a class for expanded clones.

>many|TRBV20-1|TRBJ1-2|-|11
CSVGGREDYTF
TGCAGTGTCGGGGGGAGGGAAGACTACACCTTC
>many|TRBV5-6|TRBJ1-5|-|13
CASSWGRNQPQHF
TGTGCCAGCAGCTGGGGACGCAATCAGCCCCAGCATTTT
>many|TRBV9|TRBJ1-2|-|11
CASSNSYGYTF
TGTGCCAGCAGTAATAGCTATGGCTACACCTTC
>many|TRBV6-1|TRBJ1-2|-|13
CASSEGKGDGYTF
TGTGCCAGCAGTGAAGGGAAGGGGGATGGCTACACCTTC
>many|TRBV27|TRBJ2-5|-|13
CASSLWVGETQYF
TGTGCCAGCAGTCTCTGGGTGGGAGAGACCCAGTACTTC
>many|TRBV3-1|TRBJ1-1|-|13
CASSHPPSTEAFF
TGTGCCAGCAGCCATCCTCCCAGCACTGAAGCTTTCTTT
>many|TRBV20-1|TRBJ2-3|-|14
CSAIPGPSTDTQYF
TGCAGTGCTATACCGGGGCCTAGCACAGATACGCAGTATTTT
>few|TRBV6-1|TRBJ1-2|-|15
CASSEAKVKGVGYTF
TGTGCCAGCAGTGAAGCGAAAGTGAAAGGAGTTGGCTACACCTTC
>many|TRBV6-1|TRBJ1-6|-|15
CASSFPPGRNSPLHF
TGTGCCAGCAGTTTTCCTCCCGGACGAAATTCACCCCTCCACTTT
>many|TRBV5-1|TRBJ2-7|-|17
CASSWALGGGGSHEQYF
TGCGCCAGCAGCTGGGCTTTAGGTGGAGGAGGGTCGCACGAGCAGTACTTC
>-|TRBV19|TRBJ2-7|TRBD1|18
CASSIGGGRTGDMYEQYF
TGTGCCAGTAGTATAGGAGGGGGAAGGACAGGGGATATGTACGAGCAGTACTTC
>many|TRBV20-1|TRBJ1-3|-|15
CSASPDRSSGNTIYF
TGCAGTGCTAGTCCGGACCGAAGCTCTGGAAACACCATATATTTT
>-|TRBV5-4|TRBJ1-5|TRBD1|18
CASSSGTGGSYSNQPQHF
TGTGCCAGCAGCTCCGGGACAGGGGGCTCTTATAGCAATCAGCCCCAGCATTTT
>many|TRBV20-1|TRBJ1-2|-|11
CSARGDYGYTF
TGCAGTGCTAGGGGGGACTATGGCTACACCTTC
>many|TRBV11-2|TRBJ2-3|TRBD2|16
CASSFGLAGGTDTQYF
TGTGCCAGCAGCTTTGGACTAGCGGGGGGCACAGATACGCAGTATTTT
>many|TRBV6-2/TRBV6-3|TRBJ2-5|-|15
CASSYSIRVQETQYF
TGTGCCAGCAGTTACTCGATCCGGGTCCAAGAGACCCAGTACTTC
>few|TRBV24-1|TRBJ2-7|-|14
CATSKGASSYEQYF
TGTGCCACCAGCAAAGGGGCTTCCTCCTACGAGCAGTACTTC
>many|TRBV7-9|TRBJ1-2|-|11
CAGGANYGYTF
TGTGCAGGGGGTGCTAACTATGGCTACACCTTC
>many|TRBV7-9|TRBJ1-1|-|15
CASSPLGLLNTEAFF
TGTGCCAGCAGCCCCCTAGGGCTTCTGAACACTGAAGCTTTCTTT
>medium-sized|TRBV6-4|TRBJ2-1|TRBD2|15
CASSDSGGSGNEQFF
TGTGCCAGCAGTGACTCGGGGGGGTCCGGGAATGAGCAGTTCTTC
>-|TRBV12-3/TRBV12-4|TRBJ2-3|TRBD2|16
CASRTRGEDSTDTQYF
TGTGCCAGCAGGACACGGGGGGAAGATAGCACAGATACGCAGTATTTT
>few|TRBV30|TRBJ1-6|-|14
CAWTPDVVGSPLHF
TGTGCCTGGACCCCGGACGTGGTTGGTTCACCCCTCCACTTT
>many|TRBV7-2|TRBJ2-3|-|15
CASSLGWRVTDTQYF
TGTGCCAGCAGCTTAGGTTGGAGGGTCACAGATACGCAGTATTTT
>many|TRBV13|TRBJ2-7|TRBD2|15
CASSFKPSSGYEQYF
TGTGCCAGCAGCTTTAAGCCGTCTAGCGGATACGAGCAGTACTTC
>many|TRBV18|TRBJ2-7|TRBD1|14
CASSGDRNSYEQYF
TGTGCCAGCTCTGGGGACAGGAACTCCTACGAGCAGTACTTC
>many|TRBV28|TRBJ2-3|-|15
CASSPGRDHTDTQYF
TGTGCCAGCAGTCCAGGCAGAGACCACACAGATACGCAGTATTTT
>many|TRBV30|TRBJ1-3|-|14
CAWTSQLSGNTIYF
TGTGCCTGGACTAGTCAGCTCTCTGGAAACACCATATATTTT
>many|TRBV20-1|TRBJ1-1|-|10
CSASIAEAFF
TGCAGTGCTTCTATAGCTGAAGCTTTCTTT
>-|TRBV18|TRBJ2-7|-|15
CASSPLDRSGNEQYF
TGTGCCAGCTCACCGCTCGACAGGTCCGGTAACGAGCAGTACTTC
>many|TRBV12-3/TRBV12-4|TRBJ2-7|-|13
CASSLSPAYEQYF
TGTGCCAGCAGTTTGTCTCCCGCCTACGAGCAGTACTTC
>few|TRBV12-3/TRBV12-4|TRBJ1-5|-|13
CASTFHRNQPQHF
TGTGCCAGCACATTTCACAGGAATCAGCCCCAGCATTTT
>many|TRBV5-5|TRBJ1-3|-|13
CASKRVGGNTIYF
TGTGCCAGCAAGAGGGTCGGCGGAAACACCATATATTTT
>many|TRBV18|TRBJ1-1|-|12
CASSPGETEAFF
TGTGCCAGCTCACCGGGGGAAACTGAAGCTTTCTTT
>few|TRBV28|TRBJ1-6|TRBD1|17
CASSGGTGGSYNSPLHF
TGTGCCAGCAGTGGCGGGACAGGGGGCTCCTATAATTCACCCCTCCACTTT
>many|TRBV7-9|TRBJ2-3|-|15
CASSSPTWYGDTQYF
TGTGCCAGCAGCTCGCCGACCTGGTATGGGGATACGCAGTATTTT
>many|TRBV28|TRBJ2-3|-|12
CASSLSADTQYF
TGTGCCAGCAGTTTATCAGCAGATACGCAGTATTTT